These T cell receptor beta chains were read from a single sample in a study of CD8 T cells in ankylosing spondylitis. TCRdb recomputed calls from the 5' RACE reads with MiXCR, one row per CDR3 protein. The profile shows approximately 350,000 distinct CDR3 sequences, roughly 14% of them singletons. Material: blood, either unsorted or a sorted T cell fraction (not recorded which). These TCRs come from a male donor with ankylosing spondylitis or in good health (not recorded which). The CDR3 runs from the conserved cysteine through the conserved F or W. The D gene is left open where the match is weak. The size entry is marked missing in some rows and otherwise reads once, few, many or a size class.

J gene,clone size,V gene,D gene,CDR3 DNA,CDR3 protein
TRBJ2-5,few,TRBV5-1,NA,TGCGCCAGCAGCTTGATGAGGGGAGAGACCCAGTACTTC,CASSLMRGETQYF
TRBJ1-1,few,TRBV6-1,NA,TGTGCCACCATGAAGGGGTCCTCCCTTGACACAGACAGGGAAGCTTTCTTT,CATMKGSSLDTDREAFF
TRBJ2-1,NA,TRBV6-1,TRBD2,TGTGCCAGCAGTACCCGGACTAGCGGGAGGTACAATGAGCAGTTCTTC,CASSTRTSGRYNEQFF
TRBJ2-5,many,TRBV6-2/TRBV6-3,NA,TGTGCCAGCAACGGGGACCAAGAGACCCAGTACTTC,CASNGDQETQYF
TRBJ2-5,few,TRBV20-1,TRBD2,TGCAGTGCTAGAGTTGCGGGAGTTTTTAGCGAGACCCAGTACTTC,CSARVAGVFSETQYF
TRBJ1-5,few,TRBV2,NA,TGTGCCAGCAGTGAAATCTTTCAGCCCCAGCATTTT,CASSEIFQPQHF
TRBJ2-3,NA,TRBV7-9,NA,TGTGCCAGCAGCCCCCTCGACCCCGATACGCAGTATTTT,CASSPLDPDTQYF
TRBJ1-1,many,TRBV12-3/TRBV12-4,TRBD1,TGTGCCAGCACCACAAGGACAGGGACGACTGAAGCTTTCTTT,CASTTRTGTTEAFF
TRBJ2-7,few,TRBV10-3,NA,TGTGCCATCAGGGAAGGTTCCGAGCAGTACTTC,CAIREGSEQYF
TRBJ2-3,few,TRBV5-1,TRBD2,TGCGCCAGCAGCTTAGCTAGCGGGGGCCTACGCACAGATACGCAGTATTTT,CASSLASGGLRTDTQYF
TRBJ2-1,many,TRBV20-1,TRBD2,TGCAGTGCTAGGGGACTAGCGCGAGGGGTCTCCTACAATGAGCAGTTCTTC,CSARGLARGVSYNEQFF
TRBJ1-1,NA,TRBV11-2,NA,TGTGCCAGCAGCTCCTCCACGGGAGTTAAAGCTTTCTTT,CASSSSTGVKAFF
TRBJ2-7,NA,TRBV3-1,TRBD2,TGTGCCAGCAGCCCCCCTAGCGGGGGGACCCCCTACGAGCAGTACTTC,CASSPPSGGTPYEQYF
TRBJ2-7,few,TRBV4-2,TRBD1,TGTGCCAGCAGCCAAGATACTGGGACAGGGTCCTACGAGCAGTACTTC,CASSQDTGTGSYEQYF
TRBJ1-2,few,TRBV3-1,NA,TGTGCCAGCAGGGACGACGAGGCGCGGGGCTACACCTTC,CASRDDEARGYTF
TRBJ2-5,many,TRBV7-9,NA,TGTGCCAGCAGCTTAGCACAGGGAGGAGAGACCCAGTACTTC,CASSLAQGGETQYF
TRBJ2-7,NA,TRBV18,NA,TGTGCCAGCTCACCGGCTCAGGGCCACTACGAGCAGTACTTC,CASSPAQGHYEQYF
TRBJ1-6,NA,TRBV9,NA,TGTGCCAGCAGCGCGGGCCCCTTACGTTCACCCCTCCACTTT,CASSAGPLRSPLHF
TRBJ2-7,few,TRBV12-3/TRBV12-4,NA,TGTGCCAGCAGTTTAAACAAAGAGGGGTATACTTACTTC,CASSLNKEGYTYF
TRBJ1-3,few,TRBV12-3/TRBV12-4,NA,TGTGCCAGCAGTTTCCCCCTGGCTGCCGTGAACACCATATATTTT,CASSFPLAAVNTIYF
TRBJ1-1,NA,TRBV12-3/TRBV12-4,NA,TGTGCCAGCAGTTTGTTGGTATCTGGAAACACTGAAGCTTTCTTT,CASSLLVSGNTEAFF
TRBJ2-1,NA,TRBV21-1,NA,TGTGCCAGCAGCAACCACTTGACTAGCGGGACCTACAATGAGCAGTTCTTC,CASSNHLTSGTYNEQFF
TRBJ2-3,NA,TRBV20-1,NA,TGCAGTGCTAGGAGCGGGTACACAGATACGCAGTATTTT,CSARSGYTDTQYF
TRBJ1-4,many,TRBV5-1,TRBD1,TGCGCCAGCAGCACTGGACAGGGCCGTTTTGAAAAACTGTTTTTT,CASSTGQGRFEKLFF
TRBJ2-5,NA,TRBV29-1,TRBD1,TGCAGCGCCATAGGGGACAGGGTAGGAGAGACCCAGTACTTC,CSAIGDRVGETQYF
TRBJ2-3,many,TRBV12-3/TRBV12-4,NA,TGTGCCAGCACGTCCGGCACAGATACGCAGTATTTT,CASTSGTDTQYF
TRBJ2-3,many,TRBV5-1,TRBD2,TGCGCCAGCAGCTTGAATCCTAGCGGGGGGGCAGCGGATACGCAGTATTTT,CASSLNPSGGAADTQYF
TRBJ2-7,NA,TRBV20-1,TRBD2,TGCAGTGCTCACCTAGCGGGGGGCGCCTACGAGCAGTACTTC,CSAHLAGGAYEQYF
TRBJ2-3,few,TRBV12-3/TRBV12-4,NA,TGTGCCAGCAGTTTAAGGGGCCGCAGCACAGATACGCAGTATTTT,CASSLRGRSTDTQYF
TRBJ1-1,NA,TRBV10-3,NA,TGTGCCATTCGCCCCGACGGCAAAGCTTTCTTT,CAIRPDGKAFF
TRBJ2-1,NA,TRBV6-6,TRBD2,TGTGCCAGCAGTCCCACAGCGGGAGGGTACAATGAGCAGTTCTTC,CASSPTAGGYNEQFF
TRBJ2-1,NA,TRBV4-2,NA,TGTGCCAGCAGTTATGTGGGGGGTCTCTACAATGAGCAGTTCTTC,CASSYVGGLYNEQFF
TRBJ2-2,NA,TRBV12-3/TRBV12-4,NA,TGTGCCAGCAGTTTAAGGGGGGCTGGCGTGGAGCTGTTTTTT,CASSLRGAGVELFF
TRBJ2-3,NA,TRBV5-1,TRBD2,TGCGCCAGCAGCCCCGTTTCGACTAGCGGCAGCACAGATACGCAGTATTTT,CASSPVSTSGSTDTQYF
TRBJ1-1,few,TRBV6-1,NA,TGTGCCAGCAGGAGTAGGATTTCGAACACTGAAGCTTTCTTT,CASRSRISNTEAFF
TRBJ2-1,few,TRBV18,TRBD1,TGTGCCAGCTCACCGCCTCCCCCGGGACAGGGCTACAATGAGCAGTTCTTC,CASSPPPPGQGYNEQFF
TRBJ1-2,many,TRBV6-1,NA,TGTGCCAGCACCCAAGGGTCCTCTAACTATGGCTACACCTTC,CASTQGSSNYGYTF
TRBJ1-2,NA,TRBV12-3/TRBV12-4,NA,TGTGCCAGCAGTTTTCAAGGGGACTATGGCTACACCTTC,CASSFQGDYGYTF
TRBJ2-1,NA,TRBV6-1,TRBD2,TGTGCCAGTAAGCCGGGGGGAAACCTAAATGAGCAGTTCTTC,CASKPGGNLNEQFF
TRBJ2-1,NA,TRBV15,NA,TGTGCCACCAGCAGAGATCCGGGTACCTTTCGTCACAATGAGCAGTTCTTC,CATSRDPGTFRHNEQFF
TRBJ2-3,NA,TRBV20-1,TRBD2,TGCAGTGCTTCCGGGACTAGCGGGAGCAGCACAGATACGCAGTATTTT,CSASGTSGSSTDTQYF
TRBJ1-1,few,TRBV10-3,NA,TGTGCCATCGGGACTATCGGGGGGGAAGCTTTCTTT,CAIGTIGGEAFF
TRBJ1-6,NA,TRBV5-1,NA,TGCGCCAGCAGCCCGGAGACAGGTTCACCCCTCCACTTT,CASSPETGSPLHF
TRBJ2-1,NA,TRBV9,TRBD2,TGTGCCAGCAGCTTGGGACTAGCGGGGGGGGTCGGCAATGAGCAGTTCTTC,CASSLGLAGGVGNEQFF
TRBJ2-2,few,TRBV11-1,NA,TGTGCCAGCAGCTTTACAGCGGACCCTGCCACCGGGGAGCTGTTTTTT,CASSFTADPATGELFF
TRBJ2-2,few,TRBV25-1,TRBD2,TGTGCCAGCAGTAGGACTAGCGCCCAGGCCGGGGAGCTGTTTTTT,CASSRTSAQAGELFF
TRBJ2-3,few,TRBV10-1,TRBD2,TGCGCCAGCAGCTCGGGACTAGCGGGACTAGATACGCAGTATTTT,CASSSGLAGLDTQYF
TRBJ1-2,NA,TRBV7-8,NA,TGTGCCAGCAGCCCACCCACAGATTACTATGGCTACACCTTC,CASSPPTDYYGYTF
TRBJ2-1,NA,TRBV20-1,TRBD2,TGCAGTGCTAGAGAGGTACGAGCGGGAGAGCAGTTCTTC,CSAREVRAGEQFF
TRBJ1-2,NA,TRBV19,NA,TGTGCCAGTAGCCCACAGGGTCAGGACTATGGCTACACCTTC,CASSPQGQDYGYTF
TRBJ1-1,few,TRBV12-3/TRBV12-4,NA,TGTGCCAGCAGTTTAGCCTATTTTATGAACACTGAAGCTTTCTTT,CASSLAYFMNTEAFF
TRBJ1-4,NA,TRBV7-2,NA,TGTGCCAGCAGTGAACCCGGTCAATTGCGGCAAAAACTGTTTTTT,CASSEPGQLRQKLFF
TRBJ1-1,NA,TRBV21-1,NA,TGTGCCAGCAGCAAAGCCGGAGGATGGGTAGGGGACACTGAAGCTTTCTTT,CASSKAGGWVGDTEAFF
TRBJ2-1,NA,TRBV12-3/TRBV12-4,TRBD1,TGTGCCAGCAGACCGGACAGGACCTACAATGAGCAGTTCTTC,CASRPDRTYNEQFF